A selection of T cell receptor beta chains follows, all from one sample in a study of shared clonotypes between healthy human individuals. TCRdb's table, derived via immunoSEQ multiplex PCR, lists solely in-frame clones and lacks some. The table shows approximately 2.5 million clones, with around nine tenths occurring only once. The sample comprised naive CD4+ T cells sorted from blood. Receptors originate from a man between 18 and 35 years old in good health. Both conserved end residues are part of each CDR3.

V gene	J gene	CDR3 protein
TRBV6-5	TRBJ1-2	CASRSRDSNGYTF
TRBV2	TRBJ2-1	CASLPAVVRNEQFF
TRBV19	TRBJ2-7	CASSPGPYGTYEQYF
TRBV7-8	TRBJ1-6	CASSLDGDRASPLHF
TRBV29-1	TRBJ1-1	CSVGFWVGLNTEAFF
TRBV11-2	TRBJ2-3	CASSLRDGATTDTQYF
TRBV7-2	TRBJ1-3	CASSIRTGMTDTIYF
TRBV18	TRBJ2-7	CASSLISGRDGSSYEQYF
TRBV19	TRBJ1-5	CASRSRDGQGQHF
TRBV6-5	TRBJ2-7	CASTPGTPPYEQYF
TRBV19	TRBJ2-1	CASSPLGLAINEQFF
TRBV19	TRBJ1-2	CASSIRTTNYGYTF
TRBV5-8	TRBJ2-1	CASSFNGASVNEQFF
TRBV7-2	TRBJ2-7	CASSSRTTYEQYF
TRBV7-2	TRBJ2-2	CATKNVGTHTGELFF
TRBV6-6	TRBJ1-2	CASRPGQGIHGYTF
TRBV7-2	TRBJ2-7	CASSFGFKTGDHEQYF
TRBV19	TRBJ2-7	CASSSIQESYEQYF
TRBV10-2	TRBJ2-7	CASSESRAGFSYEQYF
TRBV5-1	TRBJ1-6	CASSLESSNSPLHF
TRBV15	TRBJ1-6	CATSRDRAGGNSPLHF
TRBV27	TRBJ2-1	CASSPLNRGTYNEQFF
TRBV7-2	TRBJ1-6	CASSSLYSPLHF
TRBV6-4	TRBJ1-5	CASSADPRGRGWRQPQHF
TRBV6-5	TRBJ2-7	CASSYRHGYEQYF
TRBV7-9	TRBJ2-5	CASSLVGKAETQYF
TRBV2	TRBJ1-1	CASSVRRSNTEAFF
TRBV10-3	TRBJ1-1	CAISEGVPNTEAFF
TRBV5-4	TRBJ2-1	CASSSQIANNEQFF
TRBV2	TRBJ2-5	CASSDGGPQETQYF
TRBV6-5	TRBJ1-2	CASTLAAANYGYTF
TRBV7-9	TRBJ2-1	CASSLISRAEQFF
TRBV6-5	TRBJ2-1	CASSQTGGSYNEQFF
TRBV30	TRBJ2-3	CAWSVGSGGAWDTQYF
TRBV18	NA	CASSPPAGTGEQYF
TRBV4-1	TRBJ1-1	CASSRVMGRMNTEAFF
TRBV11-2	TRBJ2-1	CASSLGAGGPGEQFF